The 2 T cell receptor beta chains below come from one sample, sequenced in a study of T-cell reconstitution after alpha-beta-depleted transplantation in children. Using unique molecular identifiers, the investigators prepared the TCRbeta library. MiXCR was run by TCRdb on the PCR reads, yielding one entry per CDR3 protein. The table lists about 830,000 distinct CDR3 sequences, roughly 16% of them singletons, with around 5% in the top ten. The source material was PBMCs, mostly from graft donor cells, sampled 360 days after TCRalphabeta/CD19-depleted stem cell transplant. These receptors all stem from a male patient younger than 18 who had a stem cell transplant for acute lymphoblastic leukemia, so the T cells may come from the graft donor.

This clonotype was seen only a few times. The rearrangement uses TRBV27 and TRBJ1-5; 7 bases align to TRBD1. From germline, CDR1 is MNHEY and CDR2 SMNVEV (reference sequence). CDR3 length: 15 amino acids. The J segment lost 2 bases and the V segment lost 3 bases, leaving 4 bases of the junction unmatched. CDR3 loop: CASSFPGQGNQPQHF. The DNA of the CDR3 is TGTGCCAGCAGTTTCCCCGGACAGGGCAATCAGCCCCAGCATTTT.

This chain connects TRBV20-1 to TRBJ1-4, with D uncertain. The CDR3 consists of 12 residues. Germline V gives CDR1 DFQATT, CDR2 SNEGSKA (reference sequence). Trimming removed 7 bases at V and 0 bases at J, with 6 bases between. The CDR3 nucleotides are TGCAGTGTACACGCAACTAATGAAAAACTGTTTTTT. This encodes CSVHATNEKLFF.